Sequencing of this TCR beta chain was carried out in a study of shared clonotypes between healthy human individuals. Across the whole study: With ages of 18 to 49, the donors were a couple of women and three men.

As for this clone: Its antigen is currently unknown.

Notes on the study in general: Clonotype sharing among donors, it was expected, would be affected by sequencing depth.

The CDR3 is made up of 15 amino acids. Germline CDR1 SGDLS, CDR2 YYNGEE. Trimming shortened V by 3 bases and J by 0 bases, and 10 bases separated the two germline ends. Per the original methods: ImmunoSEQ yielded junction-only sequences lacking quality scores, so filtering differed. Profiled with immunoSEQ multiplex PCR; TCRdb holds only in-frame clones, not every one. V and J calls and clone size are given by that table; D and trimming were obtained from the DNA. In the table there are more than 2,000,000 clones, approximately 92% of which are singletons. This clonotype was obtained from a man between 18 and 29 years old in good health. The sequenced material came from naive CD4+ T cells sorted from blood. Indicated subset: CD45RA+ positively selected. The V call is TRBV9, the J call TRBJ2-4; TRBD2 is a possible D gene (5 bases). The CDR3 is CASSATDLAKNIQYF. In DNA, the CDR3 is TGTGCCAGCAGCGCGACGGACTTAGCCAAAAACATTCAGTACTTC.